Each of the 32 T cell receptor beta chains below was sequenced from the same sample in a study of long-term antiretroviral therapy in people with HIV. Version v3.0 of the immunoSEQ assay was performed at survey level. Data came from immunoSEQ multiplex PCR; TCRdb stores just in-frame clones and leaves some out. The table shows 20,000 to 30,000 clones, with roughly 85% occurring only once. The sample in question was unsorted PBMCs, obtained 2.3 years after starting antiretroviral therapy. The receptors here all came from a man in his forties or fifties with HIV.

The CDR3 DNA reads as TGCGCCAGCAGCTTGGAAACAGGATCCTACGAGCAGTACTTC. This encodes CASSLETGSYEQYF. The chain joins TRBV5-1 to TRBJ2-7, with D possibly matching TRBD1 (5 bases). The CDR3 runs 14 residues. V lost 0 bases, J lost 1 base, and 8 bases lay in between. CDR1 is SGHRS, CDR2 YFSETQ, per germline.

The chain couples TRBV10-1 to TRBJ1-6; D is unresolved. V lost 3 bases, J lost 13 bases, and 10 bases lay in between. Per the germline V gene, CDR1 is WNHNN and CDR2 is SYGVQD (reference sequence). The CDR3 has 12 amino acids. The CDR3 sequence: CASSDPREPLHF. DNA for the CDR3: TGCGCCAGCAGTGACCCGAGGGAGCCCCTCCACTTT.

The rearrangement uses TRBV7-9 and TRBJ1-1, with D perhaps matching TRBD1 (6 bases). Germline V gives CDR1 SEHNR, CDR2 FQNEAQ (reference sequence). With 5 bases removed from V and 0 bases from J, the gap between germline ends came to 13 bases. The CDR3 consists of 15 residues. The CDR3 sequence: CASSLWTEMNTEAFF. As DNA, the CDR3 is TGTGCCAGCAGCCTATGGACAGAGATGAACACTGAAGCTTTCTTT.

The V and J genes are TRBV7-2 and TRBJ1-1; perhaps TRBD1 as D (5 bases). The CDR3 runs to 15 residues. Trimming cost V 6 bases and J 0 bases, with 14 bases left between them. Germline V gene data show CDR1 as SGHTA and CDR2 as FQGNSA. Written as DNA, the CDR3 is TGTGCCAGCAGAAGCCTAAGGGGCCTGAACACTGAAGCTTTCTTT. Translation: CASRSLRGLNTEAFF. The complete variable domain, with remaining parts taken from reference TRBV7-2 and TRBJ1-1, reads GAGVSQSPSNKVTEKGKDVELRCDPISGHTALYWYRQSLGQGLEFLIYFQGNSAPDKSGLPSDRFSAERTGGSVSTLTIQRTQQEDSAVYLCASRSLRGLNTEAFFGQGTRLTVV.

The rearrangement uses TRBV16 and TRBJ2-6, with 7 bases fitting TRBD1. This CDR3 spans 18 amino acids. After removal of 1 base from V and 0 bases from J, the junction contained 6 bases not matched to a gene. Germline CDR1 KGHSY, CDR2 FQNENV. The CDR3 sequence: CASSQYGQVYSGANVLTF. The CDR3 DNA reads as TGTGCCAGCAGCCAATATGGACAGGTCTACTCTGGGGCCAACGTCCTGACTTTC.

The rearrangement links TRBV30 to TRBJ1-5; D is unclear. The CDR3 runs 13 residues. CDR1 and CDR2 from the germline V gene are GTSNPN and SVGIG (reference sequence). V was clipped by 3 bases and J by 0 bases, with 6 bases between them. As DNA, the CDR3 is TGTGCCTGGAGCCTAAATAGCAATCAGCCCCAGCATTTT. The encoded protein is CAWSLNSNQPQHF. The full variable domain, completed using reference TRBV30 and TRBJ1-5, is SQTIHQWPATLVQPVGSPLSLECTVEGTSNPNLYWYRQAAGRGLQLLFYSVGIGQISSEVPQNLSASRPQDRQFILSSKKLLLSDSGFYLCAWSLNSNQPQHFGDGTRLSIL.

The chain joins TRBV7-8 to TRBJ1-2; TRBD1 matches 7 bases. In germline, CDR1 is SGHVS, CDR2 FQNEAQ. The CDR3 loop spans 17 amino acids. The V segment lost 5 bases and the J segment 8 bases; nucleotides outside the gene matches: 20. Written as DNA, the CDR3 is TGTGCCAGCAGCCCCGCTGGGAGGGCAGGGGGGTTTGGGGGCTACACCTTC. Its protein is CASSPAGRAGGFGGYTF.

This clone was detected only a few times. The chain combines TRBV28 with TRBJ2-1, with TRBD2 matching over 13 bases. V was pared by 4 bases and J by 4 bases, with 4 bases of the junction left unmatched. The CDR3 extends over 16 amino acids. Germline values: CDR1 MDHEN, CDR2 SYDVKM. CDR3 loop: CASSSLLAGGYNEQFF. As DNA, the CDR3 is TGTGCCAGCAGTTCCCTACTAGCGGGAGGGTACAATGAGCAGTTCTTC.

This clone is a singleton in its sample. CDR3 nucleotides: TGTGCCAGCAGCCCGCAGAGTCTAGCGGGAAACACCGGGGAGCTGTTTTTT. Translation: CASSPQSLAGNTGELFF. The chain is built from TRBV5-4 and TRBJ2-2; 9 nucleotides align to TRBD2. CDR3 length equals 17 residues. V trimming: 4 bases; J trimming: 2 bases; junction bases outside the gene matches: 9. From germline, CDR1 is SGHNT and CDR2 YYREEE (reference sequence).

This chain joins TRBV7-2 and TRBJ2-5; D is unresolved. Germline-derived CDR1 and CDR2 are SGHTA and FQGNSA. The CDR3 covers 12 residues. V lost 5 bases and J 7 bases, leaving 11 bases between the germline ends. The chain's CDR3 is CASSGTKWTQYF. The DNA for the CDR3 is TGTGCCAGCAGCGGAACAAAGTGGACCCAGTACTTC.

V is TRBV13 and J is TRBJ2-2; D may correspond to TRBD1 or TRBD2 (5 bases each). Germline lookup yields CDR1 PRHDT and CDR2 FYEKMQ (reference sequence). V dropped 0 bases and J dropped 4 bases, with 12 bases sitting between them. This CDR3 has 16 amino acids. This chain's CDR3 is CASSLGSGQLTGELFF. CDR3 nucleotide sequence: TGTGCCAGCAGCTTAGGGTCGGGGCAGCTCACCGGGGAGCTGTTTTTT.

The J gene is TRBJ2-7, the V gene TRBV21-1; the DNA was not compared with TRBD1, the D call given in the table. TRBV21-1 is reported as a pseudogene. The CDR3 extends over 15 amino acids. CDR3 nucleotide sequence: TGTGCCAGCAGCCCTCGACAGTTTAGCTCCTACGAGCAGTACTTC. It specifies CASSPRQFSSYEQYF.

Here the CDR3 reads CASSEGPGTDTQYF. CDR3 in DNA: TGTGCCAGCAGTGAGGGTCCCGGCACAGATACGCAGTATTTT. The rearrangement joins TRBV6-1 to TRBJ2-3; D gene uncertain. Germline CDR1 reads MNHNS; CDR2 reads SASEGT. The V and J ends lost 3 bases and 1 base respectively, with 8 bases between them. The CDR3 length is 14 residues.

The chain links TRBV7-9 to TRBJ1-1; 7 nucleotides agree with TRBD1. Looked up from germline, CDR1 is SEHNR and CDR2 is FQNEAQ (reference sequence). CDR3 size: 15 residues. J lost 1 base, V lost 0 bases, and 2 bases had no gene match. CDR3 region: CASSLAGQWNTEAFF. The CDR3 DNA follows: TGTGCCAGCAGCTTAGCGGGACAGTGGAACACTGAAGCTTTCTTT.

For this clone: A junction boundary mismatches the germline segment, possibly from a read error. The chain has TRBV5-6 and TRBJ2-1; 7 positions match TRBD2. Germline V gives CDR1 SGHDT, CDR2 YYEEEE. The CDR3 length is 14 residues. CDR3 DNA sequence: TGTGCCAGCAGCTTAGCGGGATCCTTCAATGAGCAGTTCTTC. Residues: CASSLAGSFNEQFF.

The chain employs TRBV2 and TRBJ1-3, with D possibly being TRBD1 (6 bases). V lost 8 bases, J lost 0 bases, and 11 bases lay in between. There are 14 residues in the CDR3. In germline, CDR1 is SNHLY, CDR2 FYNNEI. CDR3 protein: CASVQGFSGNTIYF. DNA for the CDR3: TGTGCCAGCGTACAGGGATTCTCTGGAAACACCATATATTTT.

The DNA for the CDR3 is TGTGCCATCAGTCAGGGCCTGAACACTGAAGCTTTCTTT. Protein product: CAISQGLNTEAFF. The chain couples TRBV10-3 to TRBJ1-1, with D possibly matching TRBD1 (5 bases). Germline V gene lookup returns CDR1 ENHRY and CDR2 SYGVKD. Deletions cut 5 bases from V and 0 bases from J, with 7 bases between. This CDR3 is 13 amino acids long.

The genes are TRBV5-6 and TRBJ1-1; TRBD1 agrees at 8 bases. Germline CDR1 SGHDT, CDR2 YYEEEE. The junction had 5 bases not matched to a gene; V was cut back by 2 bases and J by 2 bases. The CDR3 is 15 residues long. The CDR3 region is CASSLTDRANTEAFF. The CDR3 region has the DNA TGTGCCAGCAGCTTAACGGACAGGGCCAACACTGAAGCTTTCTTT. Looking up the rest from reference TRBV5-6 and TRBJ1-1 gives the full variable domain: DAGVTQSPTHLIKTRGQQVTLRCSPKSGHDTVSWYQQALGQGPQFIFQYYEEEERQRGNFPDRFSGHQFPNYSSELNVNALLLGDSALYLCASSLTDRANTEAFFGQGTRLTVV.

The chain employs TRBV6-5 and TRBJ1-4, with 7 bases matching TRBD1. The V gene end was trimmed by 6 bases and the J gene end by 4 bases; junction bases not matched to a gene: 5. The V gene's germline CDR1 is MNHEY and CDR2 SVGAGI. The CDR3 consists of 14 residues. The CDR3 sequence: CASRTTGLNEKLFF. CDR3 sequence (DNA): TGTGCCAGCAGGACGACAGGGCTTAATGAAAAACTGTTTTTT.

The chain links TRBV6-5 to TRBJ1-1, with TRBD1 as a possible D gene (5 bases). Germline CDR1 reads MNHEY; CDR2 reads SVGAGI. Trimming left V 7 bases short and J 0 bases short, with 12 bases between. CDR3 length equals 14 residues. In DNA form, the CDR3 reads TGTGCCAGCACGCAGGGTGATTTGAACACTGAAGCTTTCTTT. As protein: CASTQGDLNTEAFF.

The chain uses TRBV7-2 and TRBJ1-1, with TRBD1 matching over 9 bases. This CDR3 is 12 amino acids long. Per the germline V gene, CDR1 is SGHTA and CDR2 is FQGNSA. The V segment lost 5 bases and the J segment 8 bases; nucleotides outside the gene matches: 3. The CDR3 DNA is TGTGCCAGCAGCCGTACAGGGGGCGAAGCTTTCTTT. It is translated as CASSRTGGEAFF.

V is TRBV10-3 and J is TRBJ2-5; D is possibly TRBD2 (6 bases). V was clipped by 6 bases and J by 9 bases, with 17 bases between them. The CDR3 totals 13 residues. Per germline, CDR1 ENHRY and CDR2 SYGVKD. The CDR3 region is CAIRGTATKSQYF. The DNA of the CDR3 is TGTGCCATCAGGGGGACTGCCACTAAGTCCCAGTACTTC.

This clone was counted between two and nine times. V usage is TRBV7-9 and J usage is TRBJ1-5; D possibly corresponds to TRBD1 (5 bases). This CDR3 comprises 13 residues. Germline V gene data show CDR1 as SEHNR and CDR2 as FQNEAQ (reference sequence). V shed 5 bases and J shed 7 bases, with 12 bases lying between them. The CDR3 DNA is TGTGCCAGCAGCCTGGTTCGGGACCAGCCCCAGCATTTT. Protein product: CASSLVRDQPQHF.

V and J are TRBV7-8 and TRBJ1-1; weak D call: TRBD1 (5 bases). The CDR3 covers 13 residues. V lost 5 bases and J 8 bases, leaving 15 bases between the germline ends. CDR1 is SGHVS and CDR2 is FQNEAQ in the germline V gene. DNA for the CDR3: TGTGCCAGCAGCCACGGGGGGTCCGACGAAGCTTTCTTT. Translating gives CASSHGGSDEAFF.

This clone was seen once. This chain uses TRBV5-1 with TRBJ2-1; 9 bases map to TRBD1. Unmatched junction bases numbered 8, after V lost 2 bases and J lost 5 bases. Germline V CDR1 and CDR2: SGHRS, YFSETQ. The CDR3 sequence is 16 residues long. The CDR3 region is CASSFMTGGNNNEQFF. Written as DNA, the CDR3 is TGCGCCAGCAGCTTCATGACAGGGGGGAATAACAATGAGCAGTTCTTC.

This clone showed up just once. The rearrangement uses TRBV7-3 and TRBJ2-1; TRBD1 is a possible D gene (5 bases). The CDR3 is 17 residues long. V dropped 5 bases and J dropped 9 bases, with 26 bases sitting between them. Germline values: CDR1 SGHTA, CDR2 FQGTGA. The CDR3 loop is CASSPFAGSYQTSEQFF. The CDR3 DNA sequence: TGTGCCAGCAGCCCCTTTGCAGGGTCATACCAAACGAGTGAGCAGTTCTTC.

This rearrangement joins TRBV5-4 to TRBJ1-2, with D possibly matching TRBD1 (5 bases). The CDR3 length is 13 residues. Germline V gene data show CDR1 as SGHNT and CDR2 as YYREEE (reference sequence). V lost 3 bases and J lost 6, with 12 bases in between. This CDR3 reads CASSSERGDGYTF. The CDR3, as DNA: TGTGCCAGCAGCTCTGAGAGGGGCGATGGCTACACCTTC.

The chain recombines TRBV6-6 with TRBJ2-1; TRBD2 aligns across 8 bases. The CDR3 sequence is 16 residues long. The junction had 7 bases not matched to a gene; V was cut back by 1 base and J by 5 bases. Per germline, CDR1 MNHNY and CDR2 SVGAGI (reference sequence). The CDR3 loop reads CASSYFGGARNNEQFF. Written as DNA, the CDR3 is TGTGCCAGCAGTTACTTCGGGGGGGCGCGAAACAATGAGCAGTTCTTC.

The chain carries TRBV7-9 and TRBJ1-6, with D hard to call. CDR1 SEHNR and CDR2 FQNEAQ come from the germline V gene (reference sequence). The CDR3 loop spans 14 amino acids. Trimming shortened V by 0 bases and J by 7 bases, and 7 bases separated the two germline ends. The CDR3 DNA follows: TGTGCCAGCAGCTTAGCAGTTTCAAATTCACCCCTCCACTTT. Translated: CASSLAVSNSPLHF.

The chain carries TRBV10-3 and TRBJ1-5, with TRBD1 as a possible D gene (6 bases). V lost 2 bases and J 6 bases, leaving 14 bases between the germline ends. From germline, CDR1 is ENHRY and CDR2 SYGVKD. The CDR3 consists of 15 residues. The CDR3: CAISESGVGGQPQHF. The CDR3 coding sequence is TGTGCCATCAGTGAGAGTGGGGTAGGGGGTCAGCCCCAGCATTTT.

The rearrangement joins TRBV5-6 to TRBJ2-2, with D perhaps TRBD2 (6 bases). The CDR3 runs 15 residues. V was pared by 4 bases and J by 8 bases, with 18 bases between. Germline V gene lookup returns CDR1 SGHDT and CDR2 YYEEEE. The CDR3 nucleotides are TGTGCCAGCAGCCGGCAGGGACTTCGAAATGGGGAGCTGTTTTTT. Protein: CASSRQGLRNGELFF.

The sample holds one count of this clone. The chain carries TRBV5-6 and TRBJ2-1; 8 bases line up with TRBD2. V shed 0 bases and J 8 bases; nucleotides not matched to a gene: 7. In germline, CDR1 is SGHDT, CDR2 YYEEEE. The CDR3 contains 15 residues. CDR3 amino acids: CASSLERGGGDEQFF. The CDR3 coding sequence is TGTGCCAGCAGCTTGGAACGGGGGGGCGGGGATGAGCAGTTCTTC.